Listed here are 19 T cell receptor beta chains from one sample, sequenced in a study of neurological immune-mediated disorders. TCRdb re-analysed the 5' RACE reads in MiXCR, keeping a single row per CDR3 protein. Of 70,000 to 90,000 distinct CDR3 sequences in the sample, roughly 4.7% were seen once. Material: PBMCs. These receptors were obtained from a woman aged 25 to 39 with multiple sclerosis.

This clonotype was detected many times. This rearrangement joins TRBV7-3 to TRBJ2-1; TRBD2 agrees at 8 bases. In germline, CDR1 is SGHTA, CDR2 FQGTGA. V trimming: 0 bases; J trimming: 3 bases; junction bases outside the gene matches: 1. This CDR3 has 15 amino acids. CDR3 DNA sequence: TGTGCCAGCAGCTTAACCGGGACTAGCTACAATGAGCAGTTCTTC. This sequence encodes CASSLTGTSYNEQFF. Looking up the rest from reference TRBV7-3 and TRBJ2-1 gives the full variable domain: GAGVSQTPSNKVTEKGKYVELRCDPISGHTALYWYRQSLGQGPEFLIYFQGTGAADDSGLPNDRFFAVRPEGSVSTLKIQRTERGDSAVYLCASSLTGTSYNEQFFGPGTRLTVL.

This clonotype came up many times. V is TRBV6-6 and J is TRBJ2-2; a weak D match, TRBD1 (6 bases). Germline assignment: CDR1 MNHNY and CDR2 SVGAGI (reference sequence). The CDR3 contains 15 residues. V dropped 2 bases and J dropped 5 bases, with 12 bases sitting between them. This chain's CDR3 is CASSYGQGKTGELFF. In DNA form, the CDR3 reads TGTGCCAGCAGTTACGGCCAGGGGAAAACCGGGGAGCTGTTTTTT.

Ten or more counts support this clonotype. The chain carries TRBV5-1 and TRBJ2-7; D gene unclear. The CDR3 has 15 residues. Germline V gene sequence: CDR1 SGHRS, CDR2 YFSETQ. The V end was cut by 4 bases, the J end by 2 bases, with 16 bases between. The CDR3, as DNA: TGCGCCAGCAGCCCCGGGCTGGCGTCAACCTACGAGCAGTACTTC. This translates into CASSPGLASTYEQYF.

This clonotype occurred many times. This chain uses TRBV28 with TRBJ2-1; D is ambiguous. Trimming removed 3 bases from V and 4 bases from J, with 13 bases in between. The CDR3 has 15 amino acids. The V gene's germline CDR1 is MDHEN and CDR2 SYDVKM. The CDR3: CASSFRAAPYNEQFF. The CDR3 nucleotides read TGTGCCAGCAGTTTTCGGGCGGCCCCTTACAATGAGCAGTTCTTC.

This clonotype was seen repeatedly, ten times or more. The V gene is TRBV5-1, the J gene TRBJ1-2; D gene uncertain. Germline values: CDR1 SGHRS, CDR2 YFSETQ. V lost 7 bases and J lost 8, with 21 bases in between. The CDR3 length is 14 residues. The CDR3 region has the DNA TGCGCCAGCGGGAACGACGACCCGCGGTGGGGCTACACCTTC. The encoded protein is CASGNDDPRWGYTF.

J is TRBJ2-3 and V is TRBV20-1; unclear D gene. The V end lost 1 base, the J end lost 2 bases, and 4 bases lay between the germline ends. This CDR3 is built from 12 residues. Germline V lookup: CDR1 DFQATT, CDR2 SNEGSKA (reference sequence). The CDR3 DNA follows: TGCAGTGCTAGAGCCAACACAGATACGCAGTATTTT. It translates to CSARANTDTQYF.

V gene TRBV5-1 combines with J gene TRBJ2-5; D possibly corresponds to TRBD2 (5 bases). This CDR3 is built from 13 residues. Deletions cut 0 bases from V and 3 bases from J, with 6 bases between. Germline V gives CDR1 SGHRS, CDR2 YFSETQ. The CDR3 nucleotides are TGCGCCAGCAGCTTGGCACTAGAAGAGACCCAGTACTTC. This gives the protein CASSLALEETQYF.

This clonotype was observed many times. This rearrangement joins TRBV2 to TRBJ2-3; 7 bases map to TRBD1. Germline CDR1 SNHLY, CDR2 FYNNEI. The V segment lost 6 bases and the J segment 6 bases; nucleotides outside the gene matches: 6. The CDR3 totals 13 residues. The CDR3 loop is CASSPTGADTQYF. The CDR3 nucleotides read TGTGCCAGCAGCCCTACAGGGGCGGATACGCAGTATTTT.

This clonotype came up many times. This sequence joins TRBV12-3 or TRBV12-4 and TRBJ2-2; weak D call: TRBD2 (6 bases). V was shortened by 7 bases and J by 6 bases, with 18 bases between the two germline ends. CDR3 length: 15 amino acids. The chain's CDR3 is CASTQVGSPPGELFF. CDR3 bases: TGTGCCAGCACCCAGGTCGGGAGCCCCCCCGGGGAGCTGTTTTTT.

The table lists this clonotype with many counts. V and J are TRBV5-1 and TRBJ1-1, with D maybe TRBD1 (5 bases). Trimming removed 4 bases at V and 6 bases at J, with 10 bases between. The germline V gene has CDR1 SGHRS and CDR2 YFSETQ. The CDR3 extends over 12 amino acids. CDR3 nucleotide sequence: TGCGCCAGCAGCACAGGAGAGGCTGAAGCTTTCTTT. Translating it yields CASSTGEAEAFF.

The rearrangement joins TRBV12-5 to TRBJ2-7; no reliable D call. From germline, CDR1 is LGHNT and CDR2 FRNRAP. This CDR3 region has 14 residues. V was trimmed by 2 bases and J by 3 bases, leaving 11 bases between them. The CDR3 region is CASGLSSLLYEQYF. The CDR3 bases are TGTGCTAGTGGTTTGTCCTCCTTACTCTACGAGCAGTACTTC.

About this clonotype itself: Being one base from a much bigger clone, this may be a read error. The V and J genes are TRBV29-1 and TRBJ2-5; D remains unclear. The CDR3 is 10 amino acids. Per the germline V gene, CDR1 is SQVTM and CDR2 is ANQGSEA. The CDR3 nucleotides read TGCAGCGTCCAAATAGAGAACCAGTACTTC. This encodes CSVQIENQYF.

This clonotype was recorded many times. The J gene is TRBJ2-1, the V gene TRBV20-1, with 11 bases identical to TRBD2. Looked up from germline, CDR1 is DFQATT and CDR2 is SNEGSKA (reference sequence). Unmatched junction bases numbered 7, after V lost 6 bases and J lost 3 bases. The CDR3 is 15 amino acids. In DNA, the CDR3 is TGCAGTGCGGCTAGCGGGGGGACCATCTACAATGAGCAGTTCTTC. It yields the protein CSAASGGTIYNEQFF.

This clonotype was observed many times. V is TRBV6-6 and J is TRBJ2-7, with D unresolved. CDR1 and CDR2 from the germline V gene are MNHNY and SVGAGI (reference sequence). V was clipped by 5 bases and J by 6 bases, with 11 bases between them. CDR3 length: 12 amino acids. Here the CDR3 reads CASSTGFSEQYF. The CDR3 DNA reads as TGTGCCAGCAGTACGGGCTTTAGCGAGCAGTACTTC.

At least ten counts were recorded for this clonotype. J is TRBJ1-2 and V is TRBV9; D possibly corresponds to TRBD1 (6 bases). This CDR3 spans 12 amino acids. The ends were cut back, 1 base at V and 5 bases at J, with 6 bases in the middle. Germline assignment: CDR1 SGDLS and CDR2 YYNGEE. This CDR3 is CASSVQGYGYTF. CDR3 nucleotide sequence: TGTGCCAGCAGCGTACAGGGGTATGGCTACACCTTC.

This clonotype has a count of ten or more. The CDR3 protein is CASSPPEEGNYGYTF. CDR3 sequence (DNA): TGTGCCAGCTCACCACCGGAAGAAGGGAACTATGGCTACACCTTC. V and J are TRBV18 and TRBJ1-2, with D uncertain. CDR1 is KGHSH, CDR2 LQKENI, per germline. V shed 0 bases and J shed 2 bases, with 10 bases lying between them. The CDR3 length is 15 residues.

This clonotype was observed at least ten times. The chain uses TRBV9 and TRBJ2-1, with 14 bases matching TRBD2. J was trimmed by 6 bases and V by 3 bases; bases with no gene match: 8. CDR1 is SGDLS and CDR2 is YYNGEE in the germline V gene. This CDR3 has 17 residues. CDR3 amino acids: CASSEALTSGGVNEQFF. CDR3 nucleotide sequence: TGTGCCAGCAGCGAGGCCCTGACTAGCGGGGGGGTCAATGAGCAGTTCTTC.

This clonotype was seen many times. The gene calls are TRBV19 and TRBJ2-1; 9 bases map to TRBD1. The germline V gene has CDR1 LNHDA and CDR2 SQIVND (reference sequence). The CDR3 covers 18 residues. Losses at the gene ends were 6 bases for V and 0 bases for J; bases not matched to a gene: 12. The chain's CDR3 is CASSPWIGTGSSYNEQFF. In nucleotides, the CDR3 is TGTGCCAGTAGCCCCTGGATTGGGACAGGGAGCTCCTACAATGAGCAGTTCTTC.

This clonotype has ten or more counts. The chain couples TRBV20-1 to TRBJ2-3; 11 nucleotides align to TRBD2. V shed 5 bases, J shed 2 bases, and the junction held 9 bases outside the gene matches. There are 16 residues in the CDR3. Germline V lookup: CDR1 DFQATT, CDR2 SNEGSKA (reference sequence). The CDR3 is CSAPRLAGTPTDTQYF. In nucleotides, the CDR3 is TGCAGTGCTCCTCGACTAGCGGGGACACCCACAGATACGCAGTATTTT.